The T cell receptor beta chain described here comes from a study of technical replicates of blood from a few donors. Clones were sequenced by immunoSEQ multiplex PCR, and TCRdb holds only the in-frame ones, with some missing. The profile shows about 74,000 clones, about 89% of them singletons. This clone was recorded once. This CDR3 is built from 18 residues. J is TRBJ2-2 and V is TRBV21-1; whether TRBD2, the table's D call, matches the DNA was not checked. TRBV21-1 is a recognized pseudogene. The source of this sequence is a human donor in good health. The material sequenced was T cells isolated from PBMCs. The chain's CDR3 is CASSNFSGRFANTGELFF. The CDR3 bases are TGTGCCAGCAGCAATTTTAGCGGGAGATTCGCGAACACCGGGGAGCTGTTTTTT.